This T cell receptor beta chain was captured by sequencing in a study of T-cell memory formation after mild COVID-19. Study-level information: Clusters were largely donor specific.

Whole-study results and caveats: Pre-infection memory carried some responding clones, suggesting that cross-reactive memory joined. CD4/CD8 balance characterized clones contracting day 15 to 85, and CD4+ skew characterized later expanders.

This clonotype was seen a few times. Its specificity is unknown. It was 5'RACE with constant-segment primers that produced the TCR alpha and TCR beta cDNA libraries, which carried sample barcodes and UMIs. TCRdb processed the 5' RACE reads anew with MiXCR; each CDR3 protein has one entry. The repertoire holds 350,000 to 500,000 distinct CDR3 sequences, with 20% as singletons. This sequence originates from an adult woman who had mild COVID-19 (a few samples of this study predate the infection). Cell type and time point are not known. Sequencing used PBMCs or a T cell subset sorted from them (not recorded which).

In nucleotides, the CDR3 is TGTGCCAGCAGCTTAGTTCGGGTCTTAACGCAGTATTTT. The encoded protein is CASSLVRVLTQYF. The V gene is TRBV11-2, the J gene TRBJ2-3; no clear D. CDR3 length: 13 residues. V was shortened by 1 base and J by 9 bases, with 11 bases between the two germline ends. CDR1 and CDR2 (germline): SGHAT, FQNNGV. The complete variable domain, with remaining parts taken from reference TRBV11-2 and TRBJ2-3, reads EAGVAQSPRYKIIEKRQSVAFWCNPISGHATLYWYQQILGQGPKLLIQFQNNGVVDDSQLPKDRFSAERLKGVDSTLKIQPAKLEDSAVYLCASSLVRVLTQYFGPGTRLTVL.